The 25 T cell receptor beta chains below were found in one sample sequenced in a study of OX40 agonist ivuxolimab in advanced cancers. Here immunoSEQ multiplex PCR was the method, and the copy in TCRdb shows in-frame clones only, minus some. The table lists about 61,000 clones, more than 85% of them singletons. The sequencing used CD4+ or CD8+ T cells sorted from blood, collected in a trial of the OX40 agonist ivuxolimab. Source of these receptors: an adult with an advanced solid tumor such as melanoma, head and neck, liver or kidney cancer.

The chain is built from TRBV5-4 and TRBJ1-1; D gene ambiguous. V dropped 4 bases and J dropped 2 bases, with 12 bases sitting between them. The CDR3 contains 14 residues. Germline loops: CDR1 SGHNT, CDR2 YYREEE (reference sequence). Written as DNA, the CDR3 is TGTGCCAGCAGCCCACTAATAACAAACACTGAAGCTTTCTTT. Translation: CASSPLITNTEAFF.

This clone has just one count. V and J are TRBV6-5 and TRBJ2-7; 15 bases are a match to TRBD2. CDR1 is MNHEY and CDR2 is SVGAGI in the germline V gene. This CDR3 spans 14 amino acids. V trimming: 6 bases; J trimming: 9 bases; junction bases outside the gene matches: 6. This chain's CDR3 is CASRPPGLAGGQYF. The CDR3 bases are TGTGCCAGCAGGCCCCCGGGACTAGCGGGGGGGCAGTACTTC.

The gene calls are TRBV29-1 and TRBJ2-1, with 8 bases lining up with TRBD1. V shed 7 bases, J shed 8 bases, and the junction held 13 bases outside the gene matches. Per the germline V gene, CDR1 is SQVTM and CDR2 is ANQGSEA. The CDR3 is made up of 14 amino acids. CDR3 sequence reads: CSAERGDRHDEQFF. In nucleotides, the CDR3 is TGCAGCGCGGAGAGGGGGGACAGGCACGATGAGCAGTTCTTC.

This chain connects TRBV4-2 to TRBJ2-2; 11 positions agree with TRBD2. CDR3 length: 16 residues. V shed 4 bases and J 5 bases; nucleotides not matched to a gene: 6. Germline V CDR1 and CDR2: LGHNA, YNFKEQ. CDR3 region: CASSLSGGAETGELFF. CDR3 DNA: TGTGCCAGCAGCCTTAGCGGGGGGGCCGAAACCGGGGAGCTGTTTTTT.

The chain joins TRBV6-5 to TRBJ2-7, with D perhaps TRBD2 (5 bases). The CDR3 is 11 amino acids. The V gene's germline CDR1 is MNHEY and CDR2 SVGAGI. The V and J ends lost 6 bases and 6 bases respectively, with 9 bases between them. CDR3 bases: TGTGCCAGCAGCTTACGGGGCGAGCAGTACTTC. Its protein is CASSLRGEQYF.

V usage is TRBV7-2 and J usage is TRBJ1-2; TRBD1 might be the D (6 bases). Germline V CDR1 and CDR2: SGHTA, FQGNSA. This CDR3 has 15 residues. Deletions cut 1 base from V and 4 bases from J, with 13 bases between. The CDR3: CASSLGRGAGYGYTF. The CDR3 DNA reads TGTGCCAGCAGCTTAGGCCGGGGGGCAGGCTATGGCTACACCTTC.

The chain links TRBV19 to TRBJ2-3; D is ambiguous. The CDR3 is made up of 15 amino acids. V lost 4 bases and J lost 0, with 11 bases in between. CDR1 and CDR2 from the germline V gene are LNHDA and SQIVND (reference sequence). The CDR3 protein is CASSRAAFSTDTQYF. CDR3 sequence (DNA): TGTGCCAGTAGTAGAGCAGCATTTAGCACAGATACGCAGTATTTT.

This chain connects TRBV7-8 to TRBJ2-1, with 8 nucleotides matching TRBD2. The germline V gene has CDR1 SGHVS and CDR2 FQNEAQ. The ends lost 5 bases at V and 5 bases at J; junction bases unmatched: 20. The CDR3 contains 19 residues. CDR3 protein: CASSLPLRLAGKRNNEQFF. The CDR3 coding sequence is TGTGCCAGCAGCCTGCCGCTGCGGCTAGCGGGCAAGAGGAACAATGAGCAGTTCTTC.

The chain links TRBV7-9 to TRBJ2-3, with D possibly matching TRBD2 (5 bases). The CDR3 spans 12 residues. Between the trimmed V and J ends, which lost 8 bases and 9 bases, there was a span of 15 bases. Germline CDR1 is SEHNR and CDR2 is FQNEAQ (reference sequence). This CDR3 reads CASSTFGETQYF. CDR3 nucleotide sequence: TGTGCCAGCTCGACTTTCGGGGAGACGCAGTATTTT.

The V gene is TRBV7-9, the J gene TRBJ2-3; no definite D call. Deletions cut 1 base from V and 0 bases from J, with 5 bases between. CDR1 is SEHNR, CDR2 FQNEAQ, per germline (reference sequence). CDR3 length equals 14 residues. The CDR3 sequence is CASSLGVSTDTQYF. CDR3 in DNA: TGTGCCAGCAGCTTAGGGGTCAGCACAGATACGCAGTATTTT.

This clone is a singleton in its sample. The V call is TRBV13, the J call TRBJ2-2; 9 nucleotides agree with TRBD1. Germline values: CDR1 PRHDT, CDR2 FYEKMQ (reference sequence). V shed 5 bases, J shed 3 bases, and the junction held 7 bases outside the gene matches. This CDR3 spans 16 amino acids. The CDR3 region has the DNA TGTGCCAGCAGCCCACAGGGGGCACTCCACACCGGGGAGCTGTTTTTT. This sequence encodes CASSPQGALHTGELFF.

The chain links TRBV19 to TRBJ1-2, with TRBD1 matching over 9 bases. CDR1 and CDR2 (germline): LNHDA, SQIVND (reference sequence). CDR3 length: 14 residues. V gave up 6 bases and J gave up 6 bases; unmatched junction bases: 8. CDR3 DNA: TGTGCCAGTAGGCGCGGACAGGGGTTCGATGGCTACACCTTC. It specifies CASRRGQGFDGYTF.

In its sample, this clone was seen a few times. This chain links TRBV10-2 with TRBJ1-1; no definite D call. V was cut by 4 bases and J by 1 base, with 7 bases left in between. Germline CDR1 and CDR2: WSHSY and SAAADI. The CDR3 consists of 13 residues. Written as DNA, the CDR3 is TGCGCCAGCAGTGTCGGGAAGAACACTGAAGCTTTCTTT. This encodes CASSVGKNTEAFF.

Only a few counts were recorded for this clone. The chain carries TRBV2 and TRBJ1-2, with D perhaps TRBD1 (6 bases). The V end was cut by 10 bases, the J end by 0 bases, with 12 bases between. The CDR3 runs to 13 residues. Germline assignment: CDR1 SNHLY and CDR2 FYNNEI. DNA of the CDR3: TGTGCCACCCGGACAGACACTAACTATGGCTACACCTTC. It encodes CATRTDTNYGYTF.

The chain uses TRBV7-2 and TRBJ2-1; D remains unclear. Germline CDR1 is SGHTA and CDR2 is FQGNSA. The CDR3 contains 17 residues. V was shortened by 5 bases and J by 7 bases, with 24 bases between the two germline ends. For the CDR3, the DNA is TGTGCCAGCAGCCCGCCGCGGCACCCGAAGATACAGAATGAGCAGTTCTTC. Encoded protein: CASSPPRHPKIQNEQFF.

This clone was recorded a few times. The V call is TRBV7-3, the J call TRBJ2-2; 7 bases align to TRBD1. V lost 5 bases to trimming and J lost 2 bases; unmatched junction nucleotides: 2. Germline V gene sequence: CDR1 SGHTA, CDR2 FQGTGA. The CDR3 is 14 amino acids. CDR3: CASSTGVNTGELFF. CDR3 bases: TGTGCCAGCAGCACAGGGGTAAACACCGGGGAGCTGTTTTTT.

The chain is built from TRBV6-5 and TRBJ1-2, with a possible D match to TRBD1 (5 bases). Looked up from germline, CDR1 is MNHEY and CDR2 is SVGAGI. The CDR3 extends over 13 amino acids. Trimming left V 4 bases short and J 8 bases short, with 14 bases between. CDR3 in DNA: TGTGCCAGCAGTTCGAGAGGGGCGGAAGGCTACACCTTC. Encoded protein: CASSSRGAEGYTF.

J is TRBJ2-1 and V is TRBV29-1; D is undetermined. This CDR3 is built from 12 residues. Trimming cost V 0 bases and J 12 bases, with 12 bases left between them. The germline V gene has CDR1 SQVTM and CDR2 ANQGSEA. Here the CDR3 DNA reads TGCAGCGTTGAAGATCTCAGGACGGCGCAGTTCTTC. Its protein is CSVEDLRTAQFF.

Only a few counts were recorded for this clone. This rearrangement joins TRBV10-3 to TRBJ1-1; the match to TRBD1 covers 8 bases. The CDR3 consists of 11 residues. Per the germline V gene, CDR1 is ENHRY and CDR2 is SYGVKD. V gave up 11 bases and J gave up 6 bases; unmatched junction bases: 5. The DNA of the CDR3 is TGTGCCGTCGGACAGGGCGCTGAAGCTTTCTTT. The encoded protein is CAVGQGAEAFF.

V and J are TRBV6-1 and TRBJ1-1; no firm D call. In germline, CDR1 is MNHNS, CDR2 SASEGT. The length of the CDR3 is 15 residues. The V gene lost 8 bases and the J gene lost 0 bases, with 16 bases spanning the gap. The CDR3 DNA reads TGTGCCAGCCGGGAACATGAAACCATGAACACTGAAGCTTTCTTT. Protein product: CASREHETMNTEAFF.

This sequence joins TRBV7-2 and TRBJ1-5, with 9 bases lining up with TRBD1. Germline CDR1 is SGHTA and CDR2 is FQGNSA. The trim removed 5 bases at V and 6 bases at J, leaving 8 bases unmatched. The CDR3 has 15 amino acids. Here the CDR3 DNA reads TGTGCCAGCAGCCCGTCCCGGGACAGGGCTCAGCCCCAGCATTTT. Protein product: CASSPSRDRAQPQHF.

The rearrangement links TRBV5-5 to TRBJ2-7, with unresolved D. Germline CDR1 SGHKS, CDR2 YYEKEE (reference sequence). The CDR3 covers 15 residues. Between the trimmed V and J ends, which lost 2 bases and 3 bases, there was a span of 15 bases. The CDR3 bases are TGTGCCAGCAGCTTAATAACATCTAATAACTACGAGCAGTACTTC. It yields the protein CASSLITSNNYEQYF.

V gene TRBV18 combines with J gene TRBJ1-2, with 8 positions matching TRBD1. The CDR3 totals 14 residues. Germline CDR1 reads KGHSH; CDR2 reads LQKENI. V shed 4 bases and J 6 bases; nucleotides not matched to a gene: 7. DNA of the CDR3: TGTGCCAGCTCACGGGGACAGGCCTTTGATGGCTACACCTTC. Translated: CASSRGQAFDGYTF.

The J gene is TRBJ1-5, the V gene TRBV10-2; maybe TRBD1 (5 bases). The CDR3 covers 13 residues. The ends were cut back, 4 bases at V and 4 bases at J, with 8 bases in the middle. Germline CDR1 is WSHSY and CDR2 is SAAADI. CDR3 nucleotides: TGCGCCAGCAGTGTCAGGGAGAATCAGCCCCAGCATTTT. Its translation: CASSVRENQPQHF.

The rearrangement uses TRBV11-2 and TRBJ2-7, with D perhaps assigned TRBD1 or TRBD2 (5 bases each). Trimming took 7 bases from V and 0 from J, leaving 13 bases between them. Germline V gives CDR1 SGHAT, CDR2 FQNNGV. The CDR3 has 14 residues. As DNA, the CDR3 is TGTGCCAGCAAATCCGGGGCCAGCTCCTACGAGCAGTACTTC. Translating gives CASKSGASSYEQYF.